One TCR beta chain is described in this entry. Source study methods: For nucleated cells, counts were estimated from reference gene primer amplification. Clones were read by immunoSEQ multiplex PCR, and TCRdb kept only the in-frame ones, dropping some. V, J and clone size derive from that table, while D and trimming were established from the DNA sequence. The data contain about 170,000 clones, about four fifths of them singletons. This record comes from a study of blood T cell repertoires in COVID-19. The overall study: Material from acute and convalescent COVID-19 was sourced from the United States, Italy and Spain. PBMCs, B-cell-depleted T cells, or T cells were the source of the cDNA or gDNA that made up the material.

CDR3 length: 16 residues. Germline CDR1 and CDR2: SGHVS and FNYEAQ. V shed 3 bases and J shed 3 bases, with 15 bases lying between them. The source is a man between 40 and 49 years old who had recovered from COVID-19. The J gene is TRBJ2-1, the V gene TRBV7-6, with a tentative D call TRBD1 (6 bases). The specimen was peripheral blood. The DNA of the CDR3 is TGTGCCAGCAGCTTCCTGGCAGGGGTGGTCTACAATGAGCAGTTCTTC. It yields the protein CASSFLAGVVYNEQFF. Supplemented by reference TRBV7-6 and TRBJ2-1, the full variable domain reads GAGVSQSPRYKVTKRGQDVALRCDPISGHVSLYWYRQALGQGPEFLTYFNYEAQQDKSGLPNDRFSAERPEGSISTLTIQRTEQRDSAMYRCASSFLAGVVYNEQFFGPGTRLTVL.